The 31 T cell receptor beta chains reported below all come from one sample, sequenced in a study of blood T cells in healthy people across ages (dated by TCRdb to between 2014 and 2017). To prepare the library, 5' RACE was applied. A second PCR of roughly 7 to 11 cycles was performed with a sample-barcoded 5' primer and a J-beta primer mix. TCRdb trimmed public reads at Q25 via fastp, called clones via MiXCR and kept in-frame beta chains. Entries that share a CDR3 protein sequence are merged under the most common genes and DNA. A total of roughly 1.9 million distinct CDR3 sequences appear in this sample, roughly two fifths of them only once. Approximately 22% of the sample belongs to the ten largest clones. Sequencing input: blood. These receptors were taken from a human donor in good health.

This clonotype occurred a few times. The V gene is TRBV6-2 or TRBV6-3, the J gene TRBJ1-6, with a tentative D call TRBD1 (6 bases). The V and J ends lost 5 bases and 10 bases respectively, with 15 bases between them. This CDR3 comprises 14 residues. Germline CDR1 MNHEY, CDR2 SVGEGT. The CDR3 nucleotides are TGTGCCAGCAGTGAAATCAGGGGACGGTCACCCCTCCACTTT. Translated: CASSEIRGRSPLHF.

J is TRBJ1-1 and V is TRBV27, with D maybe TRBD1 (5 bases). Trimming shortened V by 0 bases and J by 4 bases, and 21 bases separated the two germline ends. There are 18 residues in the CDR3. The V gene's germline CDR1 is MNHEY and CDR2 SMNVEV (reference sequence). The CDR3 loop is CASSLSVGTVGGTTEAFF. CDR3 bases: TGTGCCAGCAGTTTATCTGTTGGTACCGTGGGAGGGACCACTGAAGCTTTCTTT.

V usage is TRBV6-2 or TRBV6-3 and J usage is TRBJ1-5; D remains unclear. V lost 5 bases and J 4 bases, leaving 15 bases between the germline ends. Per the germline V gene, CDR1 is MNHEY and CDR2 is SVGEGT. CDR3 length: 15 residues. DNA for the CDR3: TGTGCCAGCAGTACACTTGGAGGTCTAAATCAGCCCCAGCATTTT. It is translated as CASSTLGGLNQPQHF.

This chain uses TRBV6-5 with TRBJ1-2; 9 bases are a match to TRBD1. Losses at the gene ends were 7 bases for V and 2 bases for J; bases not matched to a gene: 8. The germline V gene encodes CDR1 MNHEY and CDR2 SVGAGI. This CDR3 comprises 15 residues. The CDR3 nucleotides read TGTGCCAGCACCTCAACAGGGGGCTTGAACTATGGCTACACCTTC. Translation gives CASTSTGGLNYGYTF.

This clonotype was seen only once. This may be a read error, as it is one base from a much larger clone. This chain joins TRBV29-1 and TRBJ2-7; D remains unclear. Per germline, CDR1 SQVTM and CDR2 ANQGSEA. Trimming pared 7 bases from V and 3 bases from J, leaving 19 bases between. CDR3 length: 14 amino acids. The CDR3 protein is CSAKEPRVSYEQYF. In DNA form, the CDR3 reads TGCAGCGCCAAGGAGCCTAGGGTCAGCTACGAGCAGTACTTC.

The CDR3 DNA sequence: TGTGCCAGCGGCCGACGGGACTTCAGAAATAGCAATCAGCCCCAGCATTTT. This gives the protein CASGRRDFRNSNQPQHF. The rearrangement joins TRBV6-2 or TRBV6-3 to TRBJ1-5; D might be TRBD1 (5 bases). With 8 bases removed from V and 0 bases from J, the gap between germline ends came to 20 bases. CDR3 length: 17 amino acids. CDR1 is MNHEY and CDR2 is SVGEGT in the germline V gene.

The CDR3 nucleotides are TGCAGCGTTATTGGGTACTATGGCTACACCTTC. This codes for CSVIGYYGYTF. J is TRBJ1-2 and V is TRBV29-1, with unresolved D. Trimming took 5 bases from V and 3 from J, leaving 7 bases between them. CDR3 length: 11 residues. Germline CDR1 is SQVTM and CDR2 is ANQGSEA. The complete variable domain, with remaining parts taken from reference TRBV29-1 and TRBJ1-2, reads SAVISQKPSRDICQRGTSLTIQCQVDSQVTMMFWYRQQPGQSLTLIATANQGSEATYESGFVIDKFPISRPNLTFSTLTVSNMSPEDSSIYLCSVIGYYGYTFGSGTRLTVV.

This clonotype occurred a few times. The CDR3 nucleotides are TGTGCCAGCAGCGCCTACAGGGGGGATACGCAGTATTTT. Translating gives CASSAYRGDTQYF. The chain joins TRBV2 to TRBJ2-3; the match to TRBD1 covers 8 bases. Per germline, CDR1 SNHLY and CDR2 FYNNEI. This CDR3 region has 13 residues. J lost 6 bases, V lost 6 bases, and 5 bases had no gene match.

Details on this clonotype: Possible read error: a much larger clone is one base away. The CDR3 DNA is TGTGCCAACAGTATTGCGGGGTCTGATACGCAGTATTTT. Its protein product is CANSIAGSDTQYF. This chain links TRBV12-3 or TRBV12-4 with TRBJ2-3; TRBD2 might be the D (6 bases). The CDR3 length is 13 residues.

V and J are TRBV4-3 and TRBJ2-7; D may be TRBD1 or TRBD2 (5 bases each). The CDR3 covers 14 residues. V lost 1 base and J 6 bases, leaving 13 bases between the germline ends. The germline gives CDR1 LGHNA, CDR2 YSLEER. Here the CDR3 reads CASSQGGKHPEQYF. For the CDR3, the DNA is TGCGCCAGCAGCCAAGGGGGGAAACATCCCGAGCAGTACTTC.

This sequence joins TRBV7-3 and TRBJ2-3; no firm D call. Between the trimmed V and J ends, which lost 1 base and 4 bases, there was a span of 9 bases. Germline V gives CDR1 SGHTA, CDR2 FQGTGA. The CDR3 sequence is 14 residues long. The CDR3: CASSLMGPPDTQYF. CDR3 DNA sequence: TGTGCCAGCAGCTTAATGGGCCCCCCAGATACGCAGTATTTT.

This clonotype showed up many times. This chain joins TRBV5-1 and TRBJ1-1, with no clear D. Germline lookup yields CDR1 SGHRS and CDR2 YFSETQ. This CDR3 has 13 amino acids. Trimming stripped 4 bases from V and 0 bases from J, with 7 bases between. CDR3 nucleotides: TGCGCCAGCAGCGGGGTAATGAACACTGAAGCTTTCTTT. Protein: CASSGVMNTEAFF.

This clonotype was recorded a few times. V gene TRBV6-6 combines with J gene TRBJ2-5, with D perhaps assigned TRBD1 or TRBD2 (5 bases each). Germline-derived CDR1 and CDR2 are MNHNY and SVGAGI (reference sequence). The CDR3 is made up of 13 amino acids. The V end lost 6 bases, the J end lost 5 bases, and 13 bases lay between the germline ends. In nucleotides, the CDR3 is TGTGCCAGCAGCCACCGGGACCGGGAGACCCAGTACTTC. Encoded protein: CASSHRDRETQYF.

The sample holds a few counts of this clonotype. The junction departs from germline at one end; a sequencing error may be responsible. The chain uses TRBV27 and TRBJ2-7; D gene ambiguous. This CDR3 has 15 residues. The germline CDR1 and CDR2 sequences are MNHEY and SMNVEV (reference sequence). The CDR3 DNA is TGTGCCGGCAGTTTGAGTCTCCCCCCCGGGTACGAGCAGTACTTC. The encoded protein is CAGSLSLPPGYEQYF.

The gene calls are TRBV20-1 and TRBJ1-1; D gene uncertain. CDR3 size: 13 residues. Per the germline V gene, CDR1 is DFQATT and CDR2 is SNEGSKA (reference sequence). V was pared by 3 bases and J by 0 bases, with 8 bases between. The CDR3 sequence is CSASVRVNTEAFF. Here the CDR3 DNA reads TGCAGTGCTAGTGTCCGAGTGAACACTGAAGCTTTCTTT.

With regard to this clonotype: A read error may account for a junction end that differs from germline. V usage is TRBV7-9 and J usage is TRBJ1-2; D unresolved. Germline V gene data show CDR1 as SEHNR and CDR2 as FQNEAQ (reference sequence). The CDR3 has 13 residues. CDR3 loop: CASSSWTVYGNTF. The DNA of the CDR3 is TGTGCCAGCAGCTCCTGGACGGTCTATGGCAACACCTTC. The full variable domain, rest sourced from reference TRBV7-9 and TRBJ1-2, is DTGVSQNPRHKITKRGQNVTFRCDPISEHNRLYWYRQTLGQGPEFLTYFQNEAQLEKSRLLSDRFSAERPKGSFSTLEIQRTEQGDSAMYLCASSSWTVYGNTFGSGTRLTVV.

The rearrangement links TRBV7-2 to TRBJ2-1; TRBD1 matches at 7 bases. V gave up 4 bases and J gave up 8 bases; unmatched junction bases: 17. This CDR3 spans 17 amino acids. Per germline, CDR1 SGHTA and CDR2 FQGNSA. CDR3 loop: CASSSNRRGFGYDEQFF. The CDR3 DNA follows: TGTGCCAGCAGCTCGAACCGCAGGGGGTTTGGGTACGATGAGCAGTTCTTC.

The V and J genes are TRBV6-6 and TRBJ2-7, with 11 nucleotides matching TRBD1. Germline V CDR1 and CDR2: MNHNY, SVGAGI (reference sequence). The CDR3 length is 13 residues. V lost 11 bases and J lost 5; bases outside the gene matches: 8. The CDR3 sequence: CAVTPGQGDEQYF. The CDR3 nucleotides read TGTGCCGTCACGCCGGGACAGGGGGACGAGCAGTACTTC.

This clonotype was counted a few times. V usage is TRBV29-1 and J usage is TRBJ2-4, with 10 bases that match TRBD1. There are 18 residues in the CDR3. Germline-derived CDR1 and CDR2 are SQVTM and ANQGSEA. The CDR3 region is CRESLRDRGPLAKNIQYF. CDR3 sequence (DNA): TGCAGAGAATCCCTCCGGGACAGGGGACCTTTAGCCAAAAACATTCAGTACTTC.

V gene TRBV7-2 combines with J gene TRBJ2-1; 8 nucleotides match TRBD2. CDR3 length: 15 amino acids. Germline V CDR1 and CDR2: SGHTA, FQGNSA. V lost 2 bases to trimming and J lost 10 bases; unmatched junction nucleotides: 10. The CDR3 DNA reads TGTGCCAGCAGCTTAAGCCGGGGGGGACTCAACGAGCAGTTCTTC. Its translation is CASSLSRGGLNEQFF.

This clonotype was seen more than once but under ten times. J is TRBJ2-7 and V is TRBV9; TRBD1 agrees at 8 bases. The CDR3 runs to 16 residues. Unmatched junction bases numbered 5, after V lost 0 bases and J lost 0 bases. Germline CDR1 reads SGDLS; CDR2 reads YYNGEE. In DNA form, the CDR3 reads TGTGCCAGCAGCGTAGTCCCGACAGGGGACTCCTACGAGCAGTACTTC. This gives the protein CASSVVPTGDSYEQYF.

V and J are TRBV14 and TRBJ2-2; D is tentatively TRBD1 or TRBD2 (6 bases each). Germline-derived CDR1 and CDR2 are SGHDN and FVKESK. V lost 1 base and J 5 bases, leaving 17 bases between the germline ends. The CDR3 is 17 amino acids. The CDR3 is CASSQGRGSPRTGELFF. DNA for the CDR3: TGTGCCAGCAGCCAAGGGAGGGGGTCACCCAGGACCGGGGAGCTGTTTTTT.

This chain uses TRBV7-8 with TRBJ2-7; D is ambiguous. Germline values: CDR1 SGHVS, CDR2 FQNEAQ. The CDR3 spans 14 residues. Trimming removed 8 bases from V and 6 bases from J, with 20 bases in between. In nucleotides, the CDR3 is TGTGCCAGCGGATTGGGATTCCAACCACGCGAGCAGTACTTC. It yields the protein CASGLGFQPREQYF. Filled out from reference TRBV7-8 and TRBJ2-7, the complete variable domain reads GAGVSQSPRYKVAKRGQDVALRCDPISGHVSLFWYQQALGQGPEFLTYFQNEAQLDKSGLPSDRFFAERPEGSVSTLKIQRTQQEDSAVYLCASGLGFQPREQYFGPGTRLTVT.

The V gene is TRBV4-1, the J gene TRBJ1-6; D is perhaps TRBD1 (5 bases). The V and J ends lost 8 bases and 11 bases respectively, with 16 bases between them. Germline-derived CDR1 and CDR2 are MGHRA and YSYEKL. The CDR3 contains 13 residues. This chain's CDR3 is CASVGDRRTPLHF. CDR3 coding DNA: TGCGCCAGCGTCGGGGACCGTAGAACACCCCTCCACTTT.

This clonotype was seen only a few times. This chain joins TRBV4-3 and TRBJ1-4, with 8 bases fitting TRBD1. Germline-derived CDR1 and CDR2 are LGHNA and YSLEER. Trimming at V came to 0 bases and at J to 3 bases, leaving 3 bases not matched to a gene. The CDR3 is 16 amino acids. CDR3 nucleotide sequence: TGCGCCAGCAGCCAAGACCGGACAGGGTCTAATGAAAAACTGTTTTTT. Translating it yields CASSQDRTGSNEKLFF.

CDR3 sequence (DNA): TGCGCCAGCAGCCAACCAGGGGTCCTTTCGGATACGCAGTATTTT. The encoded protein is CASSQPGVLSDTQYF. The J gene is TRBJ2-3, the V gene TRBV4-3, with D maybe TRBD1 (6 bases). This CDR3 contains 15 residues. Trimming left V 2 bases short and J 6 bases short, with 15 bases between. CDR1 and CDR2 from the germline V gene are LGHNA and YSLEER.

A remark on this clonotype: Sequence at one end of the junction differs from germline and may be a read error. The gene calls are TRBV24-1 and TRBJ2-1; the match to TRBD1 covers 10 bases. Germline V gene data show CDR1 as KGHDR and CDR2 as SFDVKD. The CDR3 covers 15 residues. The CDR3 is CAARAGQGYYNEQFF. DNA for the CDR3: TGTGCCGCCAGGGCGGGACAGGGGTACTACAATGAGCAGTTCTTC.

As regards this clonotype: A read error may account for a junction end that differs from germline. This chain links TRBV5-1 with TRBJ2-2; the D gene is possibly TRBD1 (6 bases). Germline V gene sequence: CDR1 SGHRS, CDR2 YFSETQ. The CDR3 sequence is 15 residues long. CDR3 loop: CASSWTALIPGERFF. In DNA, the CDR3 is TGCGCCAGCAGCTGGACAGCCCTAATTCCCGGGGAGCGGTTTTTT.

This clonotype was counted between two and nine times. The chain recombines TRBV13 with TRBJ1-1, with D unresolved. Trimming took off 0 bases at V and 3 bases at J, with 8 bases between the two ends. This CDR3 comprises 14 residues. Germline values: CDR1 PRHDT, CDR2 FYEKMQ (reference sequence). The CDR3 nucleotides read TGTGCCAGCAGCTTAGGACAGTTAGACACTGAAGCTTTCTTT. Its protein is CASSLGQLDTEAFF.

This clonotype was counted only a few times. The V call is TRBV7-9, the J call TRBJ1-4, with TRBD1 as a possible D gene (6 bases). Germline V gives CDR1 SEHNR, CDR2 FQNEAQ (reference sequence). With 3 bases removed from V and 8 bases from J, the gap between germline ends came to 13 bases. This CDR3 has 14 amino acids. CDR3 region: CASSLGQNREKLFF. DNA for the CDR3: TGTGCCAGCAGCTTGGGACAAAACCGAGAAAAACTGTTTTTT.

This chain uses TRBV5-1 with TRBJ1-2; D not resolved. Germline-derived CDR1 and CDR2 are SGHRS and YFSETQ. This CDR3 spans 14 amino acids. V lost 0 bases and J 8 bases, leaving 14 bases between the germline ends. DNA for the CDR3: TGCGCCAGCAGCTTGGATCGCAGGCCGGGGGGCTACACCTTC. Residues: CASSLDRRPGGYTF.